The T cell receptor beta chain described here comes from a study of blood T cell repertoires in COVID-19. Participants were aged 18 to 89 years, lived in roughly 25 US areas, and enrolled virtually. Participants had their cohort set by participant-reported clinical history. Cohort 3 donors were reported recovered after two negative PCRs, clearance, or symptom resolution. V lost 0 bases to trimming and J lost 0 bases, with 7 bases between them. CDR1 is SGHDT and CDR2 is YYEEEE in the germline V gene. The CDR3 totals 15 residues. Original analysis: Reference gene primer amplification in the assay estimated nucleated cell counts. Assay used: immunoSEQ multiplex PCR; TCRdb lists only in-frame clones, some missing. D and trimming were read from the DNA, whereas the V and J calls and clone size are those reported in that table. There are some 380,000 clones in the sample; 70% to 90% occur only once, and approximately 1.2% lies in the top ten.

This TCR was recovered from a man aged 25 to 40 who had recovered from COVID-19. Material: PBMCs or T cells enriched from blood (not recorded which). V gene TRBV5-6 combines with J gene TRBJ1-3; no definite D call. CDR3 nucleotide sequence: TGTGCCAGCAGCTTGGTGGGGAGCTCTGGAAACACCATATATTTT. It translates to CASSLVGSSGNTIYF. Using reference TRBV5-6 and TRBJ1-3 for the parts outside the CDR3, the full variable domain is DAGVTQSPTHLIKTRGQQVTLRCSPKSGHDTVSWYQQALGQGPQFIFQYYEEEERQRGNFPDRFSGHQFPNYSSELNVNALLLGDSALYLCASSLVGSSGNTIYFGEGSWLTVV.